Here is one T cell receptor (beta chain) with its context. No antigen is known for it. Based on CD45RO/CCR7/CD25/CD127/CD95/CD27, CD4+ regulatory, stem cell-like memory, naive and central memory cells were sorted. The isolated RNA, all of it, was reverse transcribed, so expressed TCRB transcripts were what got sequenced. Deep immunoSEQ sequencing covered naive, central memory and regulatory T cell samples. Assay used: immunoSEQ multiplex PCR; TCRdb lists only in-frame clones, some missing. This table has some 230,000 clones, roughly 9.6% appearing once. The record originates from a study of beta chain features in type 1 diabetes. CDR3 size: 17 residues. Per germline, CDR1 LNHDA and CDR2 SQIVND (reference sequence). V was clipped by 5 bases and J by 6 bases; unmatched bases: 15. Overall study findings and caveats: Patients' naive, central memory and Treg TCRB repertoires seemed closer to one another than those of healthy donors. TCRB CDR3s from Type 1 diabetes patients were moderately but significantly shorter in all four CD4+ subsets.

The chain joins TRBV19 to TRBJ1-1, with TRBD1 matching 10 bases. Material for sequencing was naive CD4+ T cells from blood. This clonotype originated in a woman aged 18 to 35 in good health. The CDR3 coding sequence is TGTGCCAGTAGTTCCCTAGACAGGGGGCTCGGGGGCGCTGAAGCTTTCTTT. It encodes CASSSLDRGLGGAEAFF.